This T cell receptor beta chain emerged from a study of T cells after yellow fever vaccination. Study conclusions and caveats: At approximately 95% for CD4 and approximately 88% for CD8, most primary-vaccination clones showed up again after the booster. High-abundance clonotypes from the bulk population could contaminate FACS-sorted repertoires.

Trimming at V came to 9 bases and at J to 0 bases, leaving 5 bases not matched to a gene. From germline, CDR1 is SGHRS and CDR2 YFSETQ. This CDR3 is built from 14 residues. TCRdb called the 5' RACE reads again in MiXCR, with one record for every CDR3 protein. This table has around 500,000 distinct CDR3 sequences, around a fifth appearing once. This clonotype was picked up a small number of times. Its antigen is undetermined. This specimen consisted of PBMCs, obtained about 21 days after the first yellow fever vaccination. This chain connects TRBV5-1 to TRBJ2-1, with 8 bases matching TRBD2. This clonotype originated in a man aged 18 to 35 who received the YFV17D yellow fever vaccine. The CDR3 loop reads CATSGGNSYNEQFF. DNA for the CDR3: TGCGCCACCTCGGGGGGGAACTCCTACAATGAGCAGTTCTTC.